Each of the 14 T cell receptor beta chains below was sequenced from the same sample in a study of cytomegalovirus exposure and HLA in healthy donors. Profiling relied on immunoSEQ multiplex PCR, and the TCRdb table lists in-frame clones only, not all of them. This table holds roughly 190,000 clones, roughly 86% found once. Specimen: PBMCs. All receptors come from a woman aged 18-35 years in good health and CMV-seronegative.

The chain employs TRBV27 and TRBJ1-6; 7 bases are a match to TRBD1. The CDR3 runs to 18 residues. CDR1 and CDR2 (germline): MNHEY, SMNVEV (reference sequence). Unmatched junction bases numbered 18, after V lost 4 bases and J lost 9 bases. CDR3 bases: TGTGCCAGCAGTTCCTCTGGACAGGTTGACACCCGGTTTTCACCCCTCCACTTT. This encodes CASSSSGQVDTRFSPLHF.

This clone was counted once. The chain uses TRBV7-9 and TRBJ2-1, with TRBD2 as a possible D gene (6 bases). This CDR3 has 17 residues. Trimming cost V 1 base and J 0 bases, with 13 bases left between them. CDR1 and CDR2 from the germline V gene are SEHNR and FQNEAQ (reference sequence). The CDR3 reads CASSLGLRRDSYNEQFF. CDR3 sequence (DNA): TGTGCCAGCAGCTTAGGTCTCCGGCGGGACTCCTACAATGAGCAGTTCTTC.

The chain joins TRBV2 to TRBJ2-2, with 10 nucleotides matching TRBD2. Germline V gene lookup returns CDR1 SNHLY and CDR2 FYNNEI. Trimming removed 5 bases from V and 4 bases from J; junction bases left unmatched: 7. CDR3 size: 16 residues. CDR3 in DNA: TGTGCCAGCAGTTCAACTAGCGGGGCCATCACCGGGGAGCTGTTTTTT. Translating gives CASSSTSGAITGELFF.

This clone was detected once. The chain employs TRBV6-1 and TRBJ2-3; 7 bases line up with TRBD1. CDR3 length: 14 amino acids. Germline CDR1 MNHNS, CDR2 SASEGT. J was trimmed by 6 bases and V by 1 base; bases with no gene match: 4. For the CDR3, the DNA is TGTGCCAGCAGTGAAGGACAGGGTTGGGATACGCAGTATTTT. Protein product: CASSEGQGWDTQYF.

This clone was observed a single time. The chain is built from TRBV7-9 and TRBJ1-2, with 8 bases that match TRBD1. Looked up from germline, CDR1 is SEHNR and CDR2 is FQNEAQ (reference sequence). V dropped 0 bases and J dropped 3; count of bases not matched to a gene: 9. The CDR3 extends over 17 amino acids. The DNA of the CDR3 is TGTGCCAGCAGCTTAGCGGCTAGGACAGGGCGGGACTATGGCTACACCTTC. Translating gives CASSLAARTGRDYGYTF.

The chain uses TRBV18 and TRBJ2-5; D gene unclear. The CDR3 runs 16 residues. V was trimmed by 10 bases and J by 2 bases, leaving 23 bases between them. The V gene's germline CDR1 is KGHSH and CDR2 LQKENI. The CDR3 DNA is TGTGCCACCAAAGCGACGATCGCTACCATACAAGAGACCCAGTACTTC. It is translated as CATKATIATIQETQYF.

The chain links TRBV7-6 to TRBJ2-1, with 14 positions matching TRBD2. The ends lost 5 bases at V and 1 base at J; junction bases unmatched: 13. The CDR3 runs to 20 residues. Germline V CDR1 and CDR2: SGHVS, FNYEAQ. The DNA of the CDR3 is TGTGCCAGCAGCCGCACCCTTGGGACTAGCGGGGGAAAATCCTACAATGAGCAGTTCTTC. Encoded protein: CASSRTLGTSGGKSYNEQFF. Variable domain in full (rest from reference TRBV7-6 and TRBJ2-1): GAGVSQSPRYKVTKRGQDVALRCDPISGHVSLYWYRQALGQGPEFLTYFNYEAQQDKSGLPNDRFSAERPEGSISTLTIQRTEQRDSAMYRCASSRTLGTSGGKSYNEQFFGPGTRLTVL.

J is TRBJ2-7 and V is TRBV27; 7 bases line up with TRBD1. Losses at the gene ends were 5 bases for V and 1 base for J; bases not matched to a gene: 5. This CDR3 is built from 14 residues. CDR1 MNHEY and CDR2 SMNVEV come from the germline V gene (reference sequence). The CDR3 DNA follows: TGTGCCAGCAGTCCCCCGGGACAGTCCTACGAGCAGTACTTC. Protein sequence: CASSPPGQSYEQYF.

This chain uses TRBV27 with TRBJ1-3; the match to TRBD1 covers 8 bases. Per the germline V gene, CDR1 is MNHEY and CDR2 is SMNVEV (reference sequence). This CDR3 contains 16 residues. The V and J ends lost 8 bases and 4 bases, in that order; junction bases with no gene match: 13. CDR3 bases: TGTGCCAGCCATTCGCTCGGGGGGACAGGCGGAAACACCATATATTTT. Its translation is CASHSLGGTGGNTIYF.

The chain combines TRBV15 with TRBJ2-7; D gene ambiguous. V was pared by 2 bases and J by 0 bases, with 20 bases between. Germline CDR1 reads LNHNV; CDR2 reads YYDKDF (reference sequence). The CDR3 consists of 18 residues. CDR3 in amino acids: CATSRSRVGLNVSYEQYF. The DNA for the CDR3 is TGTGCCACCAGCAGATCCCGGGTAGGTCTGAACGTCTCCTACGAGCAGTACTTC.

V and J are TRBV27 and TRBJ2-7, with a possible D match to TRBD1 (7 bases). CDR3 size: 19 residues. Per germline, CDR1 MNHEY and CDR2 SMNVEV (reference sequence). V lost 5 bases and J lost 4, with 30 bases in between. The CDR3 protein is CASSPAPSRGAGLEYEQYF. For the CDR3, the DNA is TGTGCCAGCAGTCCCGCCCCGTCCAGGGGGGCGGGGCTTGAATACGAGCAGTACTTC.

In this sample, this clone turned up a few times. The CDR3 loop is CASSSGSGQGGYGYTF. As DNA, the CDR3 is TGTGCCAGCAGCTCGGGTTCGGGACAAGGGGGCTATGGCTACACCTTC. This rearrangement joins TRBV14 to TRBJ1-2; tentatively, D is TRBD1 (6 bases). CDR3 length: 16 residues. Deletions cut 5 bases from V and 4 bases from J, with 20 bases between. CDR1 is SGHDN and CDR2 is FVKESK in the germline V gene.

The gene calls are TRBV19 and TRBJ1-2, with 8 positions matching TRBD1. Trimming at V came to 6 bases and at J to 7 bases, leaving 7 bases not matched to a gene. In germline, CDR1 is LNHDA, CDR2 SQIVND (reference sequence). CDR3 size: 13 residues. In DNA form, the CDR3 reads TGTGCCAGTAGGCCGACAGGGGAAGGTGGCTACACCTTC. The encoded protein is CASRPTGEGGYTF.

J is TRBJ1-5 and V is TRBV6-5; no clear D gene. Between the trimmed V and J ends, which lost 8 bases and 3 bases, there was a span of 8 bases. The CDR3 consists of 12 residues. CDR1 is MNHEY, CDR2 SVGAGI, per germline. Here the CDR3 reads CASSGFNQPQHF. The CDR3 region has the DNA TGTGCCAGCTCAGGTTTCAATCAGCCCCAGCATTTT.